Each of the 3 T cell receptor beta chains below was sequenced from the same sample in a study of T cell repertoires in cytomegalovirus infection. The antigens of these receptors remain unknown. One entry per CDR3 protein results from TCRdb running MiXCR on the reads. The top ten clones hold under 25% of a sample with a few hundred thousand distinct CDR3 sequences, 22% of them seen once. The sample consisted of cultured PBMCs, taken from culture after CMV antigen stimulation. Source of these receptors: a human donor in good health (CMV status not recorded). Some clones in this sample may be carry-over from other donors' samples.

This clonotype was picked up many times. CDR3 loop: CAVREIRNEQFF. The DNA of the CDR3 is TGTGCCGTACGGGAGATTAGGAATGAGCAGTTCTTC. The chain recombines TRBV7-9 with TRBJ2-1; a weak D match, TRBD2 (6 bases). This CDR3 contains 12 residues. Germline V gene lookup returns CDR1 SEHNR and CDR2 FQNEAQ (reference sequence). Trimming stripped 11 bases from V and 7 bases from J, with 15 bases between.

This clonotype showed up just a few times. The CDR3 nucleotides are TGCAGTGCTAGACCGACTAGCTTTGGGGCTGATGAGCAGTTCTTC. Its protein product is CSARPTSFGADEQFF. The chain uses TRBV20-1 and TRBJ2-1; 7 positions agree with TRBD2. Germline V CDR1 and CDR2: DFQATT, SNEGSKA (reference sequence). The ends lost 2 bases at V and 8 bases at J; junction bases unmatched: 12. The CDR3 extends over 15 amino acids.

This clonotype showed up many times. The rearrangement uses TRBV6-1 and TRBJ2-2; D remains unclear. This CDR3 has 13 residues. V was clipped by 8 bases and J by 4 bases, with 11 bases between them. Germline V CDR1 and CDR2: MNHNS, SASEGT. The CDR3 is CASAGSPTGELFF. CDR3 sequence (DNA): TGTGCCAGCGCAGGCAGTCCCACCGGGGAGCTGTTTTTT.